The 32 T cell receptor beta chains below all came from one sample that was sequenced in a study of T cells in localized non-small cell lung cancer. Assay used: immunoSEQ multiplex PCR; TCRdb lists only in-frame clones, some missing. This sample has fewer than 45,000 clones, with around nine tenths found just once. The sample here was peripheral blood, taken before any cancer treatment. The receptors stem from a female donor over 55 with stage I squamous cell lung carcinoma.

The chain recombines TRBV30 with TRBJ1-5; a weak D match, TRBD1 (5 bases). V gave up 0 bases and J gave up 1 base, with 10 bases separating them. There are 15 residues in the CDR3. CDR1 and CDR2 (germline): GTSNPN, SVGIG (reference sequence). The CDR3 nucleotides read TGTGCCTGGAGTGTAGACAGTAGAAGCAATCAGCCCCAGCATTTT. Protein sequence: CAWSVDSRSNQPQHF.

The chain uses TRBV11-2 and TRBJ2-1; 7 nucleotides align to TRBD2. CDR3 length equals 15 residues. Trimming at V came to 3 bases and at J to 3 bases, leaving 5 bases not matched to a gene. CDR1 and CDR2 from the germline V gene are SGHAT and FQNNGV. The CDR3 loop reads CASSFNGGSYNEQFF. CDR3 in DNA: TGTGCCAGCAGCTTCAACGGCGGGAGCTACAATGAGCAGTTCTTC.

The chain is built from TRBV6-6 and TRBJ2-7, with TRBD2 as a possible D gene (6 bases). CDR1 and CDR2 (germline): MNHNY, SVGAGI (reference sequence). The length of the CDR3 is 13 residues. V lost 5 bases to trimming and J lost 6 bases, with 14 bases between them. CDR3 in amino acids: CASSASTRGEQYF. Here the CDR3 DNA reads TGTGCCAGCAGTGCCTCGACGCGGGGCGAGCAGTACTTC.

V and J are TRBV5-5 and TRBJ2-7, with D possibly being TRBD2 (5 bases). The V gene's germline CDR1 is SGHKS and CDR2 YYEKEE (reference sequence). The CDR3 has 15 residues. Trimming stripped 0 bases from V and 3 bases from J, with 13 bases between. The CDR3 coding sequence is TGTGCCAGCAGCTTGGTAGTCCCCGGGAACTACGAGCAGTACTTC. Protein product: CASSLVVPGNYEQYF.

The rearrangement links TRBV2 to TRBJ1-5; tentative D call: TRBD1 (5 bases). The length of the CDR3 is 16 residues. Trimming cost V 4 bases and J 4 bases, with 17 bases left between them. Germline CDR1 is SNHLY and CDR2 is FYNNEI. The CDR3 region is CASSVMGRLGNQPQHF. CDR3 DNA sequence: TGTGCCAGCAGTGTAATGGGACGGCTCGGGAATCAGCCCCAGCATTTT.

The V gene is TRBV6-7, the J gene TRBJ2-6; no reliable D call. TRBV6-7 is an ORF; its function is uncertain. This CDR3 contains 15 residues. Trimming took 6 bases from V and 5 from J, leaving 14 bases between them. The CDR3 protein is CASRYLQSRANVLTF. The DNA of the CDR3 is TGTGCCAGCAGGTATTTACAAAGTCGGGCCAACGTCCTGACTTTC.

The V and J genes are TRBV7-2 and TRBJ2-4, with D perhaps TRBD2 (6 bases). The CDR3 has 14 residues. Germline values: CDR1 SGHTA, CDR2 FQGNSA. Trimming took off 0 bases at V and 9 bases at J, with 12 bases between the two ends. The CDR3 DNA is TGTGCCAGCAGCTTAGCCGCGGGGCCAGGCATTCAGTACTTC. It translates to CASSLAAGPGIQYF.

The chain joins TRBV5-1 to TRBJ2-7; D may be TRBD1 or TRBD2 (5 bases each). Trimming removed 1 base at V and 6 bases at J, with 17 bases between. CDR1 and CDR2 (germline): SGHRS, YFSETQ. The CDR3 covers 15 residues. CDR3: CASSLIGSGRTEQYF. CDR3 DNA sequence: TGCGCCAGCAGCTTGATAGGGTCAGGGAGAACCGAGCAGTACTTC.

The CDR3 DNA reads as TGTGCCATCACCGGGACACGGGACAATCAGCCCCAGCATTTT. This encodes CAITGTRDNQPQHF. This rearrangement joins TRBV6-1 to TRBJ1-5; D may be TRBD1 (6 bases). V shed 10 bases and J shed 3 bases, with 16 bases lying between them. Germline loops: CDR1 MNHNS, CDR2 SASEGT. The CDR3 extends over 14 amino acids.

The gene calls are TRBV7-3 and TRBJ2-3; 8 bases fit TRBD2. This CDR3 has 15 residues. Trimming removed 3 bases from V and 4 bases from J; junction bases left unmatched: 6. Germline V gene lookup returns CDR1 SGHTA and CDR2 FQGTGA. The CDR3 region has the DNA TGTGCCAGCAGCTTGTACGGGAGGGAGGCAGATACGCAGTATTTT. It codes for CASSLYGREADTQYF.

This rearrangement joins TRBV29-1 to TRBJ2-7; D gene uncertain. The V gene's germline CDR1 is SQVTM and CDR2 ANQGSEA. The CDR3 extends over 12 amino acids. Trimming took 6 bases from V and 0 from J, leaving 9 bases between them. The DNA for the CDR3 is TGCAGCGTCACGGACGGCTCCTACGAGCAGTACTTC. This encodes CSVTDGSYEQYF.

The chain uses TRBV9 and TRBJ1-6; no clear D. V was pared by 1 base and J by 7 bases, with 9 bases between. This CDR3 contains 14 residues. Germline CDR1 is SGDLS and CDR2 is YYNGEE. CDR3 amino acids: CASSVRWMNSPLHF. The CDR3 region has the DNA TGTGCCAGCAGCGTAAGGTGGATGAATTCACCCCTCCACTTT. The variable domain in full, completed from reference TRBV9 and TRBJ1-6, reads DSGVTQTPKHLITATGQRVTLRCSPRSGDLSVYWYQQSLDQGLQFLIQYYNGEERAKGNILERFSAQQFPDLHSELNLSSLELGDSALYFCASSVRWMNSPLHFGNGTRLTVT.

This chain connects TRBV18 to TRBJ2-3; a weak D match, TRBD2 (6 bases). There are 16 residues in the CDR3. V shed 2 bases and J shed 0 bases, with 12 bases lying between them. Germline V gives CDR1 KGHSH, CDR2 LQKENI. CDR3 region: CASSPTKLASTDTQYF. Here the CDR3 DNA reads TGTGCCAGCTCACCAACGAAACTAGCTAGCACAGATACGCAGTATTTT.

The chain carries TRBV10-1 and TRBJ1-5, with D perhaps TRBD1 (5 bases). CDR1 is WNHNN, CDR2 SYGVQD, per germline (reference sequence). This CDR3 has 18 amino acids. The germline V and J ends were trimmed by 6 bases and 0 bases, with 21 bases remaining between them. As DNA, the CDR3 is TGCGCCAGCAGGACTGGGATCTCTGGGGGTTATAGCAATCAGCCCCAGCATTTT. Translating it yields CASRTGISGGYSNQPQHF.

The V gene is TRBV20-1, the J gene TRBJ2-1, with D perhaps matching TRBD1 or TRBD2 (6 bases each). This CDR3 is 10 amino acids long. Germline V CDR1 and CDR2: DFQATT, SNEGSKA (reference sequence). The CDR3 loop reads CMGGVDEQFF. CDR3 sequence (DNA): TGCATGGGGGGCGTCGATGAGCAGTTCTTC.

This clone has a single count. The chain employs TRBV6-5 and TRBJ2-1; D possibly corresponds to TRBD1 (6 bases). The V end was cut by 6 bases, the J end by 4 bases, with 16 bases between. Per germline, CDR1 MNHEY and CDR2 SVGAGI. This CDR3 has 15 amino acids. CDR3 sequence reads: CASSPDWGLYNEQFF. The CDR3 DNA is TGTGCCAGCAGCCCCGACTGGGGGCTTTACAATGAGCAGTTCTTC.

The chain joins TRBV7-8 to TRBJ1-4, with TRBD1 as a possible D gene (5 bases). V lost 5 bases to trimming and J lost 6 bases, with 16 bases between them. CDR1 and CDR2 from the germline V gene are SGHVS and FQNEAQ. The CDR3 is 15 residues long. CDR3 sequence: CASSVSRDRYEKLFF. As DNA, the CDR3 is TGTGCCAGCAGCGTAAGCCGGGACCGCTATGAAAAACTGTTTTTT.

The chain carries TRBV7-2 and TRBJ2-7; D is unresolved. The CDR3 runs to 14 residues. The germline V and J ends were trimmed by 4 bases and 1 base, with 11 bases remaining between them. Per germline, CDR1 SGHTA and CDR2 FQGNSA. CDR3 nucleotide sequence: TGTGCCAGCAGCTCCACTGTAGAATCCTACGAGCAGTACTTC. Translating it yields CASSSTVESYEQYF.

This chain links TRBV20-1 with TRBJ1-3, with no clear D. Germline loops: CDR1 DFQATT, CDR2 SNEGSKA (reference sequence). V lost 3 bases and J 4 bases, leaving 4 bases between the germline ends. The CDR3 sequence is 11 residues long. CDR3 protein: CSASTGNTIYF. CDR3 bases: TGCAGTGCTAGTACAGGAAACACCATATATTTT.

The chain recombines TRBV19 with TRBJ2-2, with TRBD2 matching 8 bases. Germline loops: CDR1 LNHDA, CDR2 SQIVND (reference sequence). V trimming: 1 base; J trimming: 7 bases; junction bases outside the gene matches: 8. CDR3 size: 16 residues. DNA for the CDR3: TGTGCCAGTAGTATAGCGGGAGGGCCGAGGGGCGGGGAGCTGTTTTTT. Translation gives CASSIAGGPRGGELFF.

The V call is TRBV19, the J call TRBJ2-1; D is possibly TRBD1 (6 bases). Germline V gene lookup returns CDR1 LNHDA and CDR2 SQIVND (reference sequence). The CDR3 is 17 amino acids. The V and J ends lost 5 bases and 5 bases respectively, with 22 bases between them. CDR3 sequence (DNA): TGTGCCAGTAGTCGGGCCTTCGGGACACAACACAACAATGAGCAGTTCTTC. It specifies CASSRAFGTQHNNEQFF. Drawing the rest from reference TRBV19 and TRBJ2-1, the complete variable domain is DGGITQSPKYLFRKEGQNVTLSCEQNLNHDAMYWYRQDPGQGLRLIYYSQIVNDFQKGDIAEGYSVSREKKESFPLTVTSAQKNPTAFYLCASSRAFGTQHNNEQFFGPGTRLTVL.

The sample holds a few counts of this clone. The CDR3: CASSLNPQETQYF. In DNA, the CDR3 is TGTGCCAGCAGCTTAAACCCGCAAGAGACCCAGTACTTC. The chain has TRBV7-2 and TRBJ2-5, with unresolved D. This CDR3 comprises 13 residues. Trimming removed 2 bases from V and 2 bases from J, with 6 bases in between. Per the germline V gene, CDR1 is SGHTA and CDR2 is FQGNSA.

J is TRBJ1-2 and V is TRBV6-1; 7 bases line up with TRBD1. The germline CDR1 and CDR2 sequences are MNHNS and SASEGT. V trimming: 4 bases; J trimming: 5 bases; junction bases outside the gene matches: 7. The CDR3 has 14 amino acids. This chain's CDR3 is CASSGRQGQYGYTF. The DNA of the CDR3 is TGTGCCAGCAGTGGTAGACAGGGACAATATGGCTACACCTTC.

The J gene is TRBJ1-3, the V gene TRBV19; 10 bases map to TRBD1. This CDR3 contains 18 residues. The germline CDR1 and CDR2 sequences are LNHDA and SQIVND (reference sequence). Unmatched junction bases numbered 11, after V lost 6 bases and J lost 0 bases. CDR3 coding DNA: TGTGCCAGTAGGTCGGCGACAGGGGGCCTTAGCTCTGGAAACACCATATATTTT. This codes for CASRSATGGLSSGNTIYF.

The V call is TRBV7-2, the J call TRBJ2-7; D not certain. CDR1 and CDR2 from the germline V gene are SGHTA and FQGNSA. Trimming removed 5 bases from V and 4 bases from J, with 12 bases in between. The CDR3 consists of 13 residues. DNA of the CDR3: TGTGCCAGCAGCCCTTCCCAAAAGTACGAGCAGTACTTC. The encoded protein is CASSPSQKYEQYF.

The CDR3 region has the DNA TGTGCCAGTAGTATAGGAGGGACCGGCAATGAAAAACTGTTTTTT. Translating it yields CASSIGGTGNEKLFF. The rearrangement uses TRBV19 and TRBJ1-4; D possibly corresponds to TRBD1 (5 bases). There are 15 residues in the CDR3. Germline lookup yields CDR1 LNHDA and CDR2 SQIVND (reference sequence). Trimming stripped 1 base from V and 5 bases from J, with 11 bases between.

The chain is built from TRBV11-3 and TRBJ1-2; D remains unclear. Germline CDR1 reads SGHNT; CDR2 reads YENEEA. CDR3 length: 14 amino acids. V shed 5 bases and J shed 7 bases, with 17 bases lying between them. The DNA of the CDR3 is TGTGCCAGCAGCAAACGGGTCTCTCGGGCTGGCTACACCTTC. Residues: CASSKRVSRAGYTF.

This clone was recorded once. The CDR3 region has the DNA TGCGCCAGCAGCCAAGGTTATCAGCTCTCTGGGGCCAACGTCCTGACTTTC. This encodes CASSQGYQLSGANVLTF. The rearrangement joins TRBV4-3 to TRBJ2-6; no clear D. The CDR3 consists of 17 residues. CDR1 is LGHNA, CDR2 YSLEER, per germline. V shed 1 base and J shed 0 bases, with 10 bases lying between them.

The gene calls are TRBV7-3 and TRBJ2-5; 12 nucleotides line up with TRBD2. Germline values: CDR1 SGHTA, CDR2 FQGTGA. CDR3 size: 17 residues. V was clipped by 2 bases and J by 5 bases; unmatched bases: 9. CDR3 sequence reads: CASSLELAGGSAETQYF. The CDR3 coding sequence is TGTGCCAGCAGCTTAGAACTAGCGGGAGGTAGCGCGGAGACCCAGTACTTC.

The V gene is TRBV10-3, the J gene TRBJ1-1, with D possibly matching TRBD1 (6 bases). Germline V lookup: CDR1 ENHRY, CDR2 SYGVKD. Trimming removed 8 bases at V and 3 bases at J, with 16 bases between. The CDR3 runs 14 residues. CDR3 sequence reads: CAIRGTPGDTEAFF. The DNA for the CDR3 is TGTGCCATCCGAGGGACACCTGGGGACACTGAAGCTTTCTTT.

This clone has only one observation. The genes are TRBV30 and TRBJ2-1, with D perhaps matching TRBD2 (5 bases). Germline CDR1 is GTSNPN and CDR2 is SVGIG (reference sequence). There are 14 residues in the CDR3. Deletions cut 4 bases from V and 2 bases from J, with 12 bases between. As DNA, the CDR3 is TGTGCCTGGACAAGCGGTCTCGCCTACAATGAGCAGTTCTTC. Translated, it gives CAWTSGLAYNEQFF.

The chain carries TRBV2 and TRBJ1-2; D not certain. The CDR3 loop spans 13 amino acids. The V gene's germline CDR1 is SNHLY and CDR2 FYNNEI. With 8 bases removed from V and 3 bases from J, the gap between germline ends came to 13 bases. The chain's CDR3 is CASAQAPYYGYTF. CDR3 coding DNA: TGTGCCAGCGCCCAGGCCCCCTACTATGGCTACACCTTC.